This paragraph covers one T cell receptor (beta chain) sequence. The antigen remains undetermined. The data are from a study of lymphopenia after photon versus proton radiotherapy. The germline gives CDR1 LNHNV, CDR2 YYDKDF (reference sequence). V dropped 1 base and J dropped 4; count of bases not matched to a gene: 4. This CDR3 region has 16 residues. The study, taken as a whole, reports: Post-nadir TCR diversity decline inversely tracked overall survival among those who died. After lymphocyte nadir, photon-treated repertoires showed oligoclonal expansion, especially CD8+ Temra. Under photons, naive T cells and diversity fell while effector/memory populations rose. Better survival with proton therapy was suggested as possible, not demonstrated.

Sequenced by immunoSEQ multiplex PCR; TCRdb stores in-frame clones only, minus some. This table holds about 30,000 clones, approximately 87% found once. Sequences were derived from peripheral blood, sampled from a patient treated with proton-based radiotherapy. The sequence derives from a woman between 55 and 75 years old with cholangiocarcinoma. Some clones in this sample may be carry-over from other donors' samples. The chain carries TRBV15 and TRBJ2-5; 12 bases line up with TRBD2. DNA of the CDR3: TGTGCCACCAGCAGAGGACTAGCGGGAGAGGGAGAGACCCAGTACTTC. Residues: CATSRGLAGEGETQYF.